These 19 T cell receptor beta chains were sequenced from one sample in a study of molecular identifiers for immune sequencing clone quantification. TCRdb fed the PCR reads into MiXCR, producing one record per CDR3 protein. The table includes about 640,000 distinct CDR3 sequences, around 20% detected once. Sequenced input: naive CD8+ T cells from blood, with Jurkat cell RNA spiked in. Subset: FACS-sorted CD8+CD4-CCR7+CD45RA+ naive T cells. Receptor source: a human donor in good health. Some libraries in this study had Jurkat cell RNA spiked in.

Note on this clonotype: Mismatch with germline at one junction end may stem from a read error. This chain connects TRBV19 to TRBJ1-2; 9 bases are shared with TRBD1. Germline-derived CDR1 and CDR2 are LNHDA and SQIVND (reference sequence). The CDR3 extends over 14 amino acids. The CDR3 DNA is TGTGCCAGTATCCCGACAGGGGGTAACCATGGCTACACCTTC. This encodes CASIPTGGNHGYTF.

There are many counts of this clonotype. The V and J genes are TRBV5-4 and TRBJ2-3, with 12 positions matching TRBD2. There are 17 residues in the CDR3. The trim removed 1 base at V and 5 bases at J, leaving 8 bases unmatched. The V gene's germline CDR1 is SGHNT and CDR2 YYREEE (reference sequence). CDR3 in amino acids: CASSLWLAGGRRDTQYF. The DNA for the CDR3 is TGTGCCAGCAGCTTGTGGCTAGCGGGGGGGCGAAGAGATACGCAGTATTTT.

This clonotype was seen ten or more times. The genes are TRBV2 and TRBJ1-1; D not certain. V lost 3 bases and J 6 bases, leaving 8 bases between the germline ends. The CDR3 is made up of 12 amino acids. CDR1 is SNHLY and CDR2 is FYNNEI in the germline V gene. Written as DNA, the CDR3 is TGTGCCAGCAGTGAGATCGGCGCTGAAGCTTTCTTT. It specifies CASSEIGAEAFF.

About this clonotype: A read error is possible here, since a much larger clone lies one base away. The rearrangement joins TRBV5-1 to TRBJ1-2; a weak D match, TRBD1 (5 bases). The length of the CDR3 is 14 residues. Germline loops: CDR1 SGHRS, CDR2 YFSETQ. Trimming stripped 7 bases from V and 4 bases from J, with 17 bases between. CDR3 in amino acids: CASGPYGGRYGYTF. CDR3 nucleotides: TGCGCCAGCGGCCCGTACGGGGGACGCTATGGCTACACCTTC.

This clonotype occurred many times. The chain employs TRBV19 and TRBJ2-1; D possibly corresponds to TRBD2 (5 bases). With 9 bases removed from V and 4 bases from J, the gap between germline ends came to 10 bases. The CDR3 contains 12 residues. Germline V CDR1 and CDR2: LNHDA, SQIVND (reference sequence). The CDR3 spells CASSRGYNEQFF. Here the CDR3 DNA reads TGTGCCAGCAGTCGGGGATACAATGAGCAGTTCTTC.

The rearrangement links TRBV5-4 to TRBJ2-7, with 10 bases that match TRBD1. CDR3 size: 19 residues. J gave up 0 bases and V 3 bases, and 15 bases lay outside the gene matches. Germline values: CDR1 SGHNT, CDR2 YYREEE (reference sequence). The CDR3 spells CASSSTGTGVTTISYEQYF. CDR3 DNA sequence: TGTGCCAGCAGCTCCACCGGGACAGGGGTTACAACAATCTCCTACGAGCAGTACTTC.

This clonotype was seen at least ten times. The chain recombines TRBV2 with TRBJ2-5; 7 bases agree with TRBD1. Trimming cost V 2 bases and J 2 bases; bases outside gene matches: 14. The CDR3 is made up of 18 amino acids. Germline V gene data show CDR1 as SNHLY and CDR2 as FYNNEI. The CDR3 loop is CASSETSLAGGLQETQYF. CDR3 DNA: TGTGCCAGCAGTGAAACGTCCTTGGCAGGGGGTTTACAAGAGACCCAGTACTTC.

This clonotype was observed a handful of times. The chain combines TRBV9 with TRBJ2-7; 11 bases match TRBD2. The CDR3 length is 16 residues. Germline V gene lookup returns CDR1 SGDLS and CDR2 YYNGEE. V was clipped by 3 bases and J by 0 bases; unmatched bases: 5. The CDR3 protein is CASSARTSGHSYEQYF. As DNA, the CDR3 is TGTGCCAGCAGCGCCCGGACTAGCGGGCACTCCTACGAGCAGTACTTC.

The sample holds many counts of this clonotype. The V gene is TRBV29-1, the J gene TRBJ2-3; the match to TRBD2 covers 14 bases. CDR3 size: 17 residues. The V gene end was trimmed by 3 bases and the J gene end by 3 bases; junction bases not matched to a gene: 8. Per germline, CDR1 SQVTM and CDR2 ANQGSEA. The CDR3 here is CSVDGTSGSQPTDTQYF. CDR3 nucleotides: TGCAGCGTTGATGGGACTAGCGGGAGTCAACCAACAGATACGCAGTATTTT.

This clonotype was seen a few times. J is TRBJ1-3 and V is TRBV9; D gene uncertain. V was pared by 0 bases and J by 2 bases, with 12 bases between. This CDR3 contains 16 residues. CDR1 is SGDLS, CDR2 YYNGEE, per germline. CDR3 coding DNA: TGTGCCAGCAGCGTAGGTTCAGGTACCACTGGAAACACCATATATTTT. Its protein product is CASSVGSGTTGNTIYF.

This clonotype was recorded at least ten times. The gene calls are TRBV24-1 and TRBJ1-5; no clear D. V shed 8 bases and J shed 0 bases, with 7 bases lying between them. Germline lookup yields CDR1 KGHDR and CDR2 SFDVKD. The CDR3 has 13 residues. CDR3 protein: CATKFDSNQPQHF. The CDR3 nucleotides read TGTGCCACCAAGTTCGATAGCAATCAGCCCCAGCATTTT.

The table lists this clonotype with many counts. J is TRBJ2-7 and V is TRBV7-2, with TRBD2 as a possible D gene (5 bases). The V gene's germline CDR1 is SGHTA and CDR2 FQGNSA. The V end was cut by 5 bases, the J end by 3 bases, with 14 bases between. This CDR3 contains 14 residues. The DNA of the CDR3 is TGTGCCAGCAGCCCCCAGGACTCCGACTACGAGCAGTACTTC. This translates into CASSPQDSDYEQYF. Full variable domain (remainder filled in from reference TRBV7-2 and TRBJ2-7): GAGVSQSPSNKVTEKGKDVELRCDPISGHTALYWYRQSLGQGLEFLIYFQGNSAPDKSGLPSDRFSAERTGGSVSTLTIQRTQQEDSAVYLCASSPQDSDYEQYFGPGTRLTVT.

As concerns this clonotype: A much larger clone differs from this one at a single base, so this may be a read error. The rearrangement links TRBV6-6 to TRBJ2-3; TRBD2 aligns across 13 bases. CDR3 length: 17 amino acids. Per germline, CDR1 MNHNY and CDR2 SVGAGI (reference sequence). V lost 0 bases and J lost 6; bases outside the gene matches: 6. CDR3 sequence reads: CASSYSGLAGAADTQYF. The DNA for the CDR3 is TGTGCCAGCAGTTACTCTGGACTAGCGGGGGCAGCTGATACGCAGTATTTT.

This clonotype was seen at least ten times. The chain carries TRBV14 and TRBJ1-2; no reliable D call. Germline V gives CDR1 SGHDN, CDR2 FVKESK. The CDR3 covers 13 residues. Trimming took off 2 bases at V and 2 bases at J, with 6 bases between the two ends. The CDR3 DNA is TGTGCCAGCAGCCAACTACAGAACTATGGCTACACCTTC. This sequence encodes CASSQLQNYGYTF.

Many counts were recorded for this clonotype. The J gene is TRBJ2-1, the V gene TRBV6-2 or TRBV6-3, with D perhaps TRBD2 (5 bases). The V and J ends lost 10 bases and 7 bases respectively, with 11 bases between them. The CDR3 is 11 residues long. Per germline, CDR1 MNHEY and CDR2 SVGEGT. This CDR3 reads CATQGGNEQFF. The CDR3 DNA sequence: TGTGCCACCCAAGGCGGGAATGAGCAGTTCTTC.

This clonotype was found a few times. This chain joins TRBV27 and TRBJ2-3; 8 nucleotides line up with TRBD1. Germline CDR1 and CDR2: MNHEY and SMNVEV (reference sequence). The CDR3 covers 16 residues. With V trimmed by 5 bases and J by 0 bases, 7 bases remained unmatched. The CDR3 protein is CASSTQDRVSTDTQYF. In nucleotides, the CDR3 is TGTGCCAGCAGTACACAGGACAGGGTCAGCACAGATACGCAGTATTTT.

This chain connects TRBV27 to TRBJ2-2; a weak D match, TRBD2 (5 bases). Between the trimmed V and J ends, which lost 3 bases and 4 bases, there was a span of 12 bases. The germline V gene has CDR1 MNHEY and CDR2 SMNVEV (reference sequence). The CDR3 length is 15 residues. As DNA, the CDR3 is TGTGCCAGCAGTTTGGGCCCCGCGGGCACCGGGGAGCTGTTTTTT. Translation: CASSLGPAGTGELFF.

A word on this clonotype: This may be a read error, as it is one base from a much larger clone. The chain couples TRBV10-3 to TRBJ2-6, with 7 bases matching TRBD2. This CDR3 comprises 18 residues. The V gene's germline CDR1 is ENHRY and CDR2 SYGVKD. The CDR3 protein is CAISEGLAVSSGANALTF. CDR3 DNA: TGTGCCATCAGTGAAGGGCTAGCGGTAAGCTCTGGGGCCAACGCCCTGACTTTC.

A remark on this clonotype: Just one base apart from a much larger clone, this may be a read error. The V call is TRBV7-2, the J call TRBJ2-1; D is perhaps TRBD2 (6 bases). The CDR3 is made up of 19 amino acids. Germline V gives CDR1 SGHTA, CDR2 FQGNSA. This chain's CDR3 is CASSLAVFGGRGDYDEQFF. CDR3 bases: TGTGCCAGCAGCTTAGCGGTGTTTGGTGGGCGGGGTGACTACGATGAGCAGTTCTTC. The variable domain in full, with the rest retrieved from reference TRBV7-2 and TRBJ2-1, is GAGVSQSPSNKVTEKGKDVELRCDPISGHTALYWYRQSLGQGLEFLIYFQGNSAPDKSGLPSDRFSAERTGGSVSTLTIQRTQQEDSAVYLCASSLAVFGGRGDYDEQFFGPGTRLTVL.